This TCR beta chain appears in the sequencing data of a study of shared clonotypes between healthy human individuals. CDR3 size: 15 residues. After removal of 8 bases from V and 8 bases from J, the junction contained 10 bases not matched to a gene. Germline CDR1 MNHNS, CDR2 SASEGT. Assay: immunoSEQ multiplex PCR; the TCRdb copy retains only in-frame clones and omits some. The repertoire holds more than 2 million clones, with 95% as singletons. The sample was naive CD4+ T cells sorted from blood. Sample subset: CD45RA+ positively selected. The receptor was isolated from a young man in good health. V usage is TRBV6-1 and J usage is TRBJ1-6; 9 positions match TRBD1. The CDR3 region is CASATHRGQDSPLHF. The CDR3 DNA is TGTGCCAGCGCAACGCACAGGGGGCAAGATTCACCCCTCCACTTT.